This T cell receptor (beta chain) was profiled in a study of blood T cells in healthy people across ages. A second about 7 to 11 cycle PCR used barcoded and J-beta primers. MiXCR, run by TCRdb on the 5' RACE reads, gives a single entry per CDR3 protein. Altogether hundreds of thousands of distinct CDR3 sequences are present, less than 80% being singletons, with the ten largest covering about 30%. The source is a young man in good health. The sequenced sample consisted of blood.

CDR3 nucleotides: TGTGCCAGCAGTCCCCCTGGACTGGGACAAGAGACCCAGTACTTC. Amino acid sequence: CASSPPGLGQETQYF. J is TRBJ2-5 and V is TRBV12-3 or TRBV12-4, with D perhaps TRBD2 (5 bases). Between the trimmed V and J ends, which lost 5 bases and 2 bases, there was a span of 15 bases. This CDR3 has 15 amino acids.